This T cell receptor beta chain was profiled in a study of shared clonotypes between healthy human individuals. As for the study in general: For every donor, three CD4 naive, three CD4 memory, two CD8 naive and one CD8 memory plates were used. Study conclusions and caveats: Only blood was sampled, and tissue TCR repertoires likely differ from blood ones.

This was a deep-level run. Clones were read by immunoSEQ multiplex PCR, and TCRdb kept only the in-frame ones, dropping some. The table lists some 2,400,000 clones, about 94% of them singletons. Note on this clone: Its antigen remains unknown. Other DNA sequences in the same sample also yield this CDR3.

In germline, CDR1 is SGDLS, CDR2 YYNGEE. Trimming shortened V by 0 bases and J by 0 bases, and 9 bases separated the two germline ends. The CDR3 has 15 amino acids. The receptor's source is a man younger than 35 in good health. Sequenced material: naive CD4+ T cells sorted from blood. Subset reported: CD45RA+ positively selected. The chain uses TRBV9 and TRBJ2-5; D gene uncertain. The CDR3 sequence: CASSVDGRNQETQYF. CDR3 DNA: TGTGCCAGCAGCGTAGATGGACGGAACCAAGAGACCCAGTACTTC. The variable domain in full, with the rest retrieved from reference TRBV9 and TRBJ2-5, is DSGVTQTPKHLITATGQRVTLRCSPRSGDLSVYWYQQSLDQGLQFLIQYYNGEERAKGNILERFSAQQFPDLHSELNLSSLELGDSALYFCASSVDGRNQETQYFGPGTRLLVL.